A single sample is the source of the 7 T cell receptor beta chains below, sequenced in a study of cytomegalovirus exposure and HLA in healthy donors. PCR primers comprised 60 Vbeta and 13 Jbeta primers. The repertoire was sequenced with immunoSEQ multiplex PCR; TCRdb's copy has only in-frame clones and lacks some. The sample has fewer than 250,000 clones, roughly 75% seen once. Sequencing was performed on PBMCs. The receptors originated from a woman aged 30 to 39 in good health and CMV-seronegative.

This clone was counted a single time. The J gene is TRBJ2-3, the V gene TRBV7-9; 12 positions match TRBD1. CDR1 and CDR2 from the germline V gene are SEHNR and FQNEAQ (reference sequence). CDR3 length equals 18 residues. Germline trimming cut 4 bases from V and 4 bases from J; bases unmatched to any gene: 12. The CDR3 coding sequence is TGTGCCAGCAGCTCCTGGGTGGGGACAGGGGGCCGTCCAGATACGCAGTATTTT. This sequence encodes CASSSWVGTGGRPDTQYF.

The chain employs TRBV6-5 and TRBJ2-5, with D hard to call. V lost 11 bases and J lost 4, with 17 bases in between. Germline CDR1 and CDR2: MNHEY and SVGAGI. This CDR3 region has 13 residues. This CDR3 is CAASPLLAETQYF. In nucleotides, the CDR3 is TGTGCCGCCTCCCCGCTCTTAGCAGAGACCCAGTACTTC.

With respect to this clone: One end of the junction is discordant with germline, which a read error may explain. V gene TRBV7-8 combines with J gene TRBJ2-3; 11 bases are shared with TRBD2. Germline assignment: CDR1 SGHVS and CDR2 FQNEAQ. The CDR3 is 17 amino acids. The CDR3 sequence is CVSSYPIAGGGTDTQYF. DNA for the CDR3: TGTGTCAGCAGTTACCCTATAGCGGGAGGGGGAACAGATACGCAGTATTTT. The full variable domain, in which reference TRBV7-8 and TRBJ2-3 provide the parts outside the CDR3, is GAGVSQSPRYKVAKRGQDVALRCDPISGHVSLFWYQQALGQGPEFLTYFQNEAQLDKSGLPSDRFFAERPEGSVSTLKIQRTQQEDSAVYLCVSSYPIAGGGTDTQYFGPGTRLTVL.

J is TRBJ2-6 and V is TRBV19, with 7 bases aligning to TRBD1. The CDR3 length is 17 residues. CDR1 and CDR2 (germline): LNHDA, SQIVND (reference sequence). Trimming cost V 8 bases and J 1 base; bases outside gene matches: 11. CDR3 protein: CASVSGQKTSGANVLTF. The CDR3 nucleotides are TGTGCCAGTGTTTCGGGACAGAAAACGTCTGGGGCCAACGTCCTGACTTTC.

The rearrangement links TRBV2 to TRBJ2-3; 9 bases agree with TRBD1. Germline CDR1 and CDR2: SNHLY and FYNNEI. After removal of 6 bases from V and 4 bases from J, the junction contained 8 bases not matched to a gene. The CDR3 is 15 amino acids. Written as DNA, the CDR3 is TGTGCCAGCAGCCTTTCGGGACAGGGCCCAGATACGCAGTATTTT. As protein: CASSLSGQGPDTQYF.

This clone was detected a few times. The rearrangement links TRBV29-1 to TRBJ2-1; 9 bases agree with TRBD2. J gave up 8 bases and V 6 bases, and 5 bases lay outside the gene matches. The CDR3 runs to 12 residues. Looked up from germline, CDR1 is SQVTM and CDR2 is ANQGSEA. CDR3 in amino acids: CSVAAGGDEQFF. CDR3 in DNA: TGCAGCGTCGCGGCGGGAGGGGATGAGCAGTTCTTC.

The chain uses TRBV5-1 and TRBJ2-3, with 8 bases aligning to TRBD1. V dropped 5 bases and J dropped 2; count of bases not matched to a gene: 7. The germline CDR1 and CDR2 sequences are SGHRS and YFSETQ. The CDR3 runs to 15 residues. This CDR3 is CASSFDRGHTDTQYF. In nucleotides, the CDR3 is TGCGCCAGCAGTTTCGACAGGGGCCACACAGATACGCAGTATTTT. Complete variable domain (other parts from reference TRBV5-1 and TRBJ2-3): KAGVTQTPRYLIKTRGQQVTLSCSPISGHRSVSWYQQTPGQGLQFLFEYFSETQRNKGNFPGRFSGRQFSNSRSEMNVSTLELGDSALYLCASSFDRGHTDTQYFGPGTRLTVL.